This TCR beta chain was found in a study of shared clonotypes between healthy human individuals. General study points: Investigators collected only blood, and repertoires in tissues likely differ. Sharing of clonotypes among donors was expected to vary with sequencing depth.

Trimming pared 0 bases from V and 1 base from J, leaving 13 bases between. The CDR3 totals 16 residues. Germline values: CDR1 SGHDT, CDR2 YYEEEE. Concerning this clone itself: Antigen: not known.

The run depth of the assay was deep. The repertoire was sequenced with immunoSEQ multiplex PCR; TCRdb's copy has only in-frame clones and lacks some. This sample has some 1,100,000 clones; about 80% occur once, and the top ten carry more than 0.45%. Healthy HIV-negative adults with no recent acute infections or vaccinations were recruited as donors. This TCR came from a man aged 18 to 35 in good health. Some clones in this sample may be carry-over from other donors' samples. Sequencing input: memory CD4+ T cells from PBMCs. As for subset: CD45RA-negative fraction. This chain links TRBV5-6 with TRBJ1-2; D call uncertain. In DNA, the CDR3 is TGTGCCAGCAGCTTGGTAGGGAGGGAGCTTAACTATGGCTACACCTTC. Translated: CASSLVGRELNYGYTF.